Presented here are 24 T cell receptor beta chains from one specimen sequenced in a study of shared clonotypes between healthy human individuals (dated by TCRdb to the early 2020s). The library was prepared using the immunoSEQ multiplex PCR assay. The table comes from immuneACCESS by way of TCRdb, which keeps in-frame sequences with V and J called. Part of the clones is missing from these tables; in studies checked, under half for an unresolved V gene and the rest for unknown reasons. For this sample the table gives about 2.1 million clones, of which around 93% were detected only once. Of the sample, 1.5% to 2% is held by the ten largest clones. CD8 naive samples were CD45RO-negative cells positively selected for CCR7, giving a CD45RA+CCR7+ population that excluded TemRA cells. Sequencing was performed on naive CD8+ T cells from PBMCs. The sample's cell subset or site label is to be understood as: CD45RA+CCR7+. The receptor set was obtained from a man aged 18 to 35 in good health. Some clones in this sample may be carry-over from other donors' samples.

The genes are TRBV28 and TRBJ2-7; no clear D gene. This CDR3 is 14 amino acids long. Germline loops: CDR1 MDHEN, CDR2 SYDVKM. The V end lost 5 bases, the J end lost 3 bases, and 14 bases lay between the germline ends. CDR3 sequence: CASSPQSRLYEQYF. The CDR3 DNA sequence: TGTGCCAGCAGTCCCCAAAGCAGGCTCTACGAGCAGTACTTC.

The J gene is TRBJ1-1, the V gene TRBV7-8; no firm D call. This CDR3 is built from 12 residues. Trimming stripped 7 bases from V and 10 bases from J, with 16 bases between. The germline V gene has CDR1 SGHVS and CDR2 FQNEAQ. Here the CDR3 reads CASNPRGGPAFF. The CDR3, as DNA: TGTGCCAGCAACCCTCGGGGAGGCCCAGCTTTCTTT. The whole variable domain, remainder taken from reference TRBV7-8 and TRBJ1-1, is GAGVSQSPRYKVAKRGQDVALRCDPISGHVSLFWYQQALGQGPEFLTYFQNEAQLDKSGLPSDRFFAERPEGSVSTLKIQRTQQEDSAVYLCASNPRGGPAFFGQGTRLTVV.

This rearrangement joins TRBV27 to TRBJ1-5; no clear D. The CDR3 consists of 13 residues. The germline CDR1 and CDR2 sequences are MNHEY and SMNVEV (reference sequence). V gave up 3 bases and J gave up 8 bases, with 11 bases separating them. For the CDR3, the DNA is TGTGCCAGCAGTTTGCGAGTTCTTGAGCCCCAGCATTTT. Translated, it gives CASSLRVLEPQHF.

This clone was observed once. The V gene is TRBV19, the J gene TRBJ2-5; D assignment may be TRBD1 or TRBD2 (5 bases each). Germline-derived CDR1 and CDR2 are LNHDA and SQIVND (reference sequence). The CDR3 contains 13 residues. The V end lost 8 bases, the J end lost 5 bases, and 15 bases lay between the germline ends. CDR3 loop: CASLTRDGETQYF. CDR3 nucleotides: TGTGCCAGTCTAACTAGGGACGGGGAGACCCAGTACTTC.

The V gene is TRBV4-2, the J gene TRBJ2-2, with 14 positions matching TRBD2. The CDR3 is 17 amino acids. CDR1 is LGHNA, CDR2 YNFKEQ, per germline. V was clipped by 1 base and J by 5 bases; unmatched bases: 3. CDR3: CASSQGLAGGPTGELFF. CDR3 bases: TGTGCCAGCAGCCAAGGACTAGCGGGAGGGCCGACCGGGGAGCTGTTTTTT.

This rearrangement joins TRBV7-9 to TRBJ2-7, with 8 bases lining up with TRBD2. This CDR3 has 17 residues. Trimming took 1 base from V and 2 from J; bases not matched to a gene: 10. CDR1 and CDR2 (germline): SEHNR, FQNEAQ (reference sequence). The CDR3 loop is CASSLVDVGGRTYEQYF. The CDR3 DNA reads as TGTGCCAGCAGCTTAGTTGATGTAGGCGGGAGGACCTACGAGCAGTACTTC.

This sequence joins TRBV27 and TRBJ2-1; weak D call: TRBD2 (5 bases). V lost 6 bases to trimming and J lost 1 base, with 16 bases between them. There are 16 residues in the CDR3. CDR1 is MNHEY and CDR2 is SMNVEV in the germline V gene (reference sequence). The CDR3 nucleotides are TGTGCCAGCAGCCCGACCCGAGGGCTTTCCTACAATGAGCAGTTCTTC. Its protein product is CASSPTRGLSYNEQFF.

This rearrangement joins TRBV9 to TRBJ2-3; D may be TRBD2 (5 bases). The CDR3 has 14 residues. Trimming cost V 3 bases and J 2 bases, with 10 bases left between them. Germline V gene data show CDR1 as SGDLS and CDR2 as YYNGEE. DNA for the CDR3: TGTGCCAGCAGCGGAGGGAGACTCACAGATACGCAGTATTTT. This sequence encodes CASSGGRLTDTQYF. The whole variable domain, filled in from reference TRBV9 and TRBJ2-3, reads DSGVTQTPKHLITATGQRVTLRCSPRSGDLSVYWYQQSLDQGLQFLIQYYNGEERAKGNILERFSAQQFPDLHSELNLSSLELGDSALYFCASSGGRLTDTQYFGPGTRLTVL.

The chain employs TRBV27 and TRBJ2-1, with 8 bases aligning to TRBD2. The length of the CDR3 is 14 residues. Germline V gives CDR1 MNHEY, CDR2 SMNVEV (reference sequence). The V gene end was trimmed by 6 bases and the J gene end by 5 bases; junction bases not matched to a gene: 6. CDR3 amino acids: CASSPLAANNEQFF. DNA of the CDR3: TGTGCCAGCAGCCCACTAGCGGCTAACAATGAGCAGTTCTTC.

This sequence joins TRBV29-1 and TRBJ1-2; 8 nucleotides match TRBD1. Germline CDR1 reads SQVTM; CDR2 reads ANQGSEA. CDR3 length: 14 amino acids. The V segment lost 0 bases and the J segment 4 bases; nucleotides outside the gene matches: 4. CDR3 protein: CSVEDVTGVYGYTF. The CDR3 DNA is TGCAGCGTTGAAGATGTGACAGGGGTCTATGGCTACACCTTC.

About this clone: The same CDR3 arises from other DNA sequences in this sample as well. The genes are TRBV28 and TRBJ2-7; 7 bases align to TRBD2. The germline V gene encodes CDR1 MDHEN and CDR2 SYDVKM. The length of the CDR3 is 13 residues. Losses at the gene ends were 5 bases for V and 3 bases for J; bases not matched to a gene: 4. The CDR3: CASSGSGIYEQYF. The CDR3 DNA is TGTGCCAGCAGTGGGAGCGGGATCTACGAGCAGTACTTC.

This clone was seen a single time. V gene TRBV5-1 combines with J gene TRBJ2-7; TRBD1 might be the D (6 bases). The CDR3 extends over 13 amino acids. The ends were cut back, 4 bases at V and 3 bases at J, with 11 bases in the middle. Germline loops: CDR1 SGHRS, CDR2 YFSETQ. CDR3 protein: CASSTGQFYEQYF. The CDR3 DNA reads TGCGCCAGCAGCACAGGACAGTTCTACGAGCAGTACTTC.

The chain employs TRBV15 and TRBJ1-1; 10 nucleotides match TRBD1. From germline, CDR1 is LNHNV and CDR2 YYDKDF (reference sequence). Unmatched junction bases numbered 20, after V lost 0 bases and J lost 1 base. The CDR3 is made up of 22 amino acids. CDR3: CATSRDYLGERDRGLGNTEAFF. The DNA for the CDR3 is TGTGCCACCAGCAGAGATTACCTGGGGGAAAGGGACAGGGGCTTGGGGAACACTGAAGCTTTCTTT.

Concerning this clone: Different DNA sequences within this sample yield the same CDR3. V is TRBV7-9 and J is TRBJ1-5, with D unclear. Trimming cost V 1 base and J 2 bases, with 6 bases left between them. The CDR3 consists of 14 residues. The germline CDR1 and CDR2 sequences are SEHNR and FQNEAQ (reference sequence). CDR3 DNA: TGTGCCAGCAGCTTAGAGGCAGGCAATCAGCCCCAGCATTTT. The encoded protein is CASSLEAGNQPQHF. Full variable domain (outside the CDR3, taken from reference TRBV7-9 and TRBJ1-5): DTGVSQNPRHKITKRGQNVTFRCDPISEHNRLYWYRQTLGQGPEFLTYFQNEAQLEKSRLLSDRFSAERPKGSFSTLEIQRTEQGDSAMYLCASSLEAGNQPQHFGDGTRLSIL.

The CDR3 sequence: CASSFRVEGGEKLFF. As DNA, the CDR3 is TGTGCCAGCAGCTTCAGAGTAGAGGGGGGAGAAAAACTGTTTTTT. The genes are TRBV7-2 and TRBJ1-4, with a possible D match to TRBD1 (6 bases). This CDR3 spans 15 amino acids. Germline-derived CDR1 and CDR2 are SGHTA and FQGNSA. V shed 3 bases and J shed 8 bases, with 16 bases lying between them.

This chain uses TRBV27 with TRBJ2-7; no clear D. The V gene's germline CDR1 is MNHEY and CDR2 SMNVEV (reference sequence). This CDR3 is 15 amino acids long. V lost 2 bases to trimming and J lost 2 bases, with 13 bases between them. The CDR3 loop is CASSLDVTSTYEQYF. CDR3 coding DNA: TGTGCCAGCAGTTTAGACGTGACGTCGACCTACGAGCAGTACTTC.

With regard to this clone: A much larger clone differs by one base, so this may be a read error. The CDR3: CASSGSGSTDTQYF. CDR3 in DNA: TGTGCCAGCAGCGGTAGCGGGAGCACAGATACGCAGTATTTT. The chain combines TRBV5-4 with TRBJ2-3; 7 bases line up with TRBD2. Germline V gene data show CDR1 as SGHNT and CDR2 as YYREEE (reference sequence). V shed 4 bases, J shed 0 bases, and the junction held 2 bases outside the gene matches. The CDR3 length is 14 residues. The full variable domain, with the rest looked up from reference TRBV5-4 and TRBJ2-3, is ETGVTQSPTHLIKTRGQQVTLRCSSQSGHNTVSWYQQALGQGPQFIFQYYREEENGRGNFPPRFSGLQFPNYSSELNVNALELDDSALYLCASSGSGSTDTQYFGPGTRLTVL.

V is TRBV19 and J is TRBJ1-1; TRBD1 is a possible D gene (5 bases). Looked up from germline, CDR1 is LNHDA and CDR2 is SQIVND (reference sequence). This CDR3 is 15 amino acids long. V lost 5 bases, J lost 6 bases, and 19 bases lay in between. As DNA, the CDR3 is TGTGCCAGTAGTCCGCGACCGGGACCCCTTGCTGAAGCTTTCTTT. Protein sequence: CASSPRPGPLAEAFF.

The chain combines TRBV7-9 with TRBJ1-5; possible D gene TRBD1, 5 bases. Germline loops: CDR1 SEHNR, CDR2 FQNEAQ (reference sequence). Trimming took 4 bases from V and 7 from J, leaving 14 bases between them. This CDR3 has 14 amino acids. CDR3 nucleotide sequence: TGTGCCAGCAGCTCAGAAGGGGAGGTCCAGCCCCAGCATTTT. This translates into CASSSEGEVQPQHF. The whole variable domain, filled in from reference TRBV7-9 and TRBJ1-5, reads DTGVSQNPRHKITKRGQNVTFRCDPISEHNRLYWYRQTLGQGPEFLTYFQNEAQLEKSRLLSDRFSAERPKGSFSTLEIQRTEQGDSAMYLCASSSEGEVQPQHFGDGTRLSIL.

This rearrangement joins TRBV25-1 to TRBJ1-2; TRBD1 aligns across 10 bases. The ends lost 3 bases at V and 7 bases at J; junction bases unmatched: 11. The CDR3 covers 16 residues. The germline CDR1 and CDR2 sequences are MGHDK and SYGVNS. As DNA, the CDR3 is TGTGCCAGCAGTGAGTGGACAGGGGGAAGTAATGGTGGCTACACCTTC. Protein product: CASSEWTGGSNGGYTF.

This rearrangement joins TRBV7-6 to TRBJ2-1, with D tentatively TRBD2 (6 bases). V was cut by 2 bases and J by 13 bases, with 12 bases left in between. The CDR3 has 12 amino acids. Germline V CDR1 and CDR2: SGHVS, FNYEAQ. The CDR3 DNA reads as TGTGCCAGCAGCTTAACGCCGGGACTTCAGTTCTTC. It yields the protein CASSLTPGLQFF.

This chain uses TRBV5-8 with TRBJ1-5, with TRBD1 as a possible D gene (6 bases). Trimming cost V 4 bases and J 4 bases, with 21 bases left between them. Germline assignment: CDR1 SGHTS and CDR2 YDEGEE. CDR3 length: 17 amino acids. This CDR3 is CASSRRQVTLLNQPQHF. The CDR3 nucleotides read TGTGCCAGCAGCCGCCGACAGGTTACACTGTTAAATCAGCCCCAGCATTTT.

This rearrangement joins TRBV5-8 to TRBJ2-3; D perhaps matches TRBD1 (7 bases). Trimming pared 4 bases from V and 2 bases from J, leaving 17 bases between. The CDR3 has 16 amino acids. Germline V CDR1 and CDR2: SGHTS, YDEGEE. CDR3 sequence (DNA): TGTGCCAGCAGCCTGCGCCCAGGGGGGAACACAGATACGCAGTATTTT. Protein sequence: CASSLRPGGNTDTQYF.

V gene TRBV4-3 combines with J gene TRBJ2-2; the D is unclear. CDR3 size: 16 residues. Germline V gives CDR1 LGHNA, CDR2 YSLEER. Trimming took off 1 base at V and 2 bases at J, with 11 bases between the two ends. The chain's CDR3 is CASSQGAAVNTGELFF. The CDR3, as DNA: TGCGCCAGCAGCCAAGGGGCAGCCGTTAACACCGGGGAGCTGTTTTTT.